The 23 T cell receptor beta chains reported below all come from one sample, sequenced in a study of CD8 T cells in Susac syndrome. Random hexamers primed reverse transcription of about 0.5 to 1 ug RNA. Each CDR3 protein gets one entry after TCRdb re-called the immunoSEQ multiplex PCR reads with MiXCR. Of 150,000 to 200,000 distinct CDR3 sequences listed, under 95% were seen once; the top ten hold approximately 0.11%. The source material was CD4+ T cells from PBMCs. These TCRs come from a human donor with Susac syndrome.

The V and J genes are TRBV29-1 and TRBJ2-5, with 15 nucleotides matching TRBD2. The length of the CDR3 is 17 residues. V was pared by 6 bases and J by 5 bases, with 13 bases of the junction left unmatched. The germline V gene has CDR1 SQVTM and CDR2 ANQGSEA. The CDR3 spells CSVRTWTSGGALETQYF. CDR3 coding DNA: TGCAGCGTCCGGACTTGGACTAGCGGGGGGGCGTTGGAGACCCAGTACTTC. The full variable domain, completed using reference TRBV29-1 and TRBJ2-5, is SAVISQKPSRDICQRGTSLTIQCQVDSQVTMMFWYRQQPGQSLTLIATANQGSEATYESGFVIDKFPISRPNLTFSTLTVSNMSPEDSSIYLCSVRTWTSGGALETQYFGPGTRLLVL.

This chain joins TRBV14 and TRBJ2-2; D is uncertain. The length of the CDR3 is 16 residues. Per the germline V gene, CDR1 is SGHDN and CDR2 is FVKESK. V lost 0 bases, J lost 0 bases, and 8 bases lay in between. The CDR3 here is CASSQDGYANTGELFF. CDR3 nucleotides: TGTGCCAGCAGCCAAGATGGCTACGCGAACACCGGGGAGCTGTTTTTT.

V and J are TRBV3-1 and TRBJ2-7, with D possibly being TRBD1 (6 bases). Germline V lookup: CDR1 LGHDT, CDR2 YNNKEL (reference sequence). CDR3 length: 12 amino acids. Trimming stripped 5 bases from V and 9 bases from J, with 14 bases between. CDR3 bases: TGTGCCAGCAGCGGGGACACAATCGGGCAGTACTTC. As protein: CASSGDTIGQYF.

The V call is TRBV5-4, the J call TRBJ1-2; D remains unclear. The length of the CDR3 is 14 residues. Germline V gene sequence: CDR1 SGHNT, CDR2 YYREEE (reference sequence). Trimming cost V 4 bases and J 4 bases, with 14 bases left between them. In DNA form, the CDR3 reads TGTGCCAGCAGCCGGACCCTGGAACTCTATGGCTACACCTTC. Translated: CASSRTLELYGYTF.

The chain combines TRBV28 with TRBJ1-1; 7 nucleotides align to TRBD1. This CDR3 is 14 amino acids long. The ends lost 7 bases at V and 10 bases at J; junction bases unmatched: 15. The germline V gene has CDR1 MDHEN and CDR2 SYDVKM. The chain's CDR3 is CASTPQGGGRVAFF. Here the CDR3 DNA reads TGTGCCAGCACCCCCCAGGGGGGCGGGAGAGTAGCTTTCTTT. Using reference TRBV28 and TRBJ1-1 for the parts outside the CDR3, the full variable domain is DVKVTQSSRYLVKRTGEKVFLECVQDMDHENMFWYRQDPGLGLRLIYFSYDVKMKEKGDIPEGYSVSREKKERFSLILESASTNQTSMYLCASTPQGGGRVAFFGQGTRLTVV.

The chain employs TRBV20-1 and TRBJ1-2; no reliable D call. Germline assignment: CDR1 DFQATT and CDR2 SNEGSKA (reference sequence). CDR3 size: 16 residues. V lost 2 bases and J 2 bases, leaving 18 bases between the germline ends. The CDR3 nucleotides read TGCAGTGCTAGACTCCCTGGGAAGGGTTCCAACTATGGCTACACCTTC. Its translation: CSARLPGKGSNYGYTF.

This chain joins TRBV19 and TRBJ2-3; D unclear. This CDR3 region has 13 residues. Germline loops: CDR1 LNHDA, CDR2 SQIVND (reference sequence). Between the trimmed V and J ends, which lost 5 bases and 3 bases, there was a span of 9 bases. CDR3 in DNA: TGTGCCAGTAGTGTCCCTGGGACAGATACGCAGTATTTT. It is translated as CASSVPGTDTQYF.

The rearrangement uses TRBV7-9 and TRBJ1-2; D perhaps matches TRBD1 (5 bases). This CDR3 is built from 15 residues. CDR1 is SEHNR, CDR2 FQNEAQ, per germline (reference sequence). V shed 0 bases and J shed 0 bases, with 8 bases lying between them. Here the CDR3 DNA reads TGTGCCAGCAGCTTAGCCCAGGGTTCTAACTATGGCTACACCTTC. This sequence encodes CASSLAQGSNYGYTF.

This rearrangement joins TRBV27 to TRBJ2-1; D gene unclear. V lost 6 bases, J lost 0 bases, and 12 bases lay in between. The CDR3 totals 15 residues. CDR1 MNHEY and CDR2 SMNVEV come from the germline V gene (reference sequence). CDR3 loop: CASRPIASSYNEQFF. CDR3 nucleotides: TGTGCCAGCAGGCCGATCGCCAGCTCCTACAATGAGCAGTTCTTC.

This chain uses TRBV20-1 with TRBJ1-4; unclear D gene. Looked up from germline, CDR1 is DFQATT and CDR2 is SNEGSKA (reference sequence). Trimming cost V 4 bases and J 8 bases, with 17 bases left between them. This CDR3 spans 14 amino acids. CDR3 sequence (DNA): TGCAGTGCTAAAGTCCGCCCGAGGGAAGAAAAACTGTTTTTT. Translated, it gives CSAKVRPREEKLFF.

The gene calls are TRBV2 and TRBJ2-4; D possibly corresponds to TRBD2 (6 bases). The length of the CDR3 is 14 residues. V gave up 4 bases and J gave up 3 bases, with 10 bases separating them. CDR1 is SNHLY, CDR2 FYNNEI, per germline. The CDR3 region is CASSGKGLKNIQYF. The CDR3 nucleotides read TGTGCCAGCAGTGGCAAGGGACTCAAAAACATTCAGTACTTC.

This clonotype came up once. The genes are TRBV7-2 and TRBJ2-5, with TRBD2 matching 8 bases. CDR1 is SGHTA, CDR2 FQGNSA, per germline. The CDR3 sequence is 16 residues long. J lost 4 bases, V lost 4 bases, and 11 bases had no gene match. CDR3 sequence: CASSYPPGGTRETQYF. CDR3 DNA: TGTGCCAGCAGCTACCCGCCGGGAGGGACGCGAGAGACCCAGTACTTC.

V is TRBV7-2 and J is TRBJ1-6; TRBD1 might be the D (5 bases). This CDR3 is 15 amino acids long. CDR1 is SGHTA, CDR2 FQGNSA, per germline. The V gene lost 5 bases and the J gene lost 10 bases, with 18 bases spanning the gap. CDR3 DNA: TGTGCCAGCAGCGCCTATTCAGGGAATGGATCACCCCTCCACTTT. Amino acids: CASSAYSGNGSPLHF.

The CDR3 region has the DNA TGTGCCAGCAGCCTGGGGGCCGGGACTTACACCGGGGAGCTGTTTTTT. It specifies CASSLGAGTYTGELFF. The chain uses TRBV7-2 and TRBJ2-2; D tentatively fits TRBD1 or TRBD2 (6 bases each). Germline V gene lookup returns CDR1 SGHTA and CDR2 FQGNSA. The CDR3 totals 16 residues. V was cut by 5 bases and J by 3 bases, with 16 bases left in between.

The chain carries TRBV6-5 and TRBJ1-4; 11 bases map to TRBD1. CDR3 length: 15 residues. Germline loops: CDR1 MNHEY, CDR2 SVGAGI. J was trimmed by 7 bases and V by 0 bases; bases with no gene match: 1. Here the CDR3 reads CASSYSGTGGEKLFF. Written as DNA, the CDR3 is TGTGCCAGCAGTTACTCCGGGACAGGGGGTGAAAAACTGTTTTTT.

DNA for the CDR3: TGTGCCATCAGTGAGTTGACAGGGAACGGCTACACCTTC. Residues: CAISELTGNGYTF. This chain connects TRBV10-3 to TRBJ1-2; 7 bases line up with TRBD1. Germline CDR1 and CDR2: ENHRY and SYGVKD. V trimming: 1 base; J trimming: 8 bases; junction bases outside the gene matches: 4. CDR3 size: 13 residues.

V is TRBV12-3 or TRBV12-4 and J is TRBJ2-5; D may match TRBD1 or TRBD2 (7 bases each). V gave up 9 bases and J gave up 5 bases, with 13 bases separating them. This CDR3 comprises 12 residues. The CDR3 spells CASRQGGETQYF. The CDR3 DNA is TGTGCCAGTCGACAGGGAGGGGAGACCCAGTACTTC.

The chain combines TRBV4-2 with TRBJ2-1; the D is unclear. Trimming removed 1 base from V and 2 bases from J, with 9 bases in between. The CDR3 extends over 15 amino acids. Germline assignment: CDR1 LGHNA and CDR2 YNFKEQ. The CDR3 DNA reads TGTGCCAGCAGCCAAGGACCTCCCCCCTACAATGAGCAGTTCTTC. The encoded protein is CASSQGPPPYNEQFF.

The gene calls are TRBV20-1 and TRBJ1-1; D not certain. V was trimmed by 1 base and J by 1 base, leaving 7 bases between them. CDR1 and CDR2 from the germline V gene are DFQATT and SNEGSKA (reference sequence). The CDR3 runs to 13 residues. The chain's CDR3 is CSARGPGNTEAFF. CDR3 nucleotide sequence: TGCAGTGCTAGAGGGCCGGGGAACACTGAAGCTTTCTTT.

The chain carries TRBV3-1 and TRBJ1-1; 9 bases line up with TRBD1. Germline CDR1 is LGHDT and CDR2 is YNNKEL (reference sequence). This CDR3 contains 15 residues. V lost 3 bases to trimming and J lost 4 bases; unmatched junction nucleotides: 6. The CDR3 loop reads CASSHARQGGTEAFF. The CDR3 DNA follows: TGTGCCAGCAGCCACGCTAGACAGGGGGGCACTGAAGCTTTCTTT.

This rearrangement joins TRBV5-1 to TRBJ1-4, with TRBD1 matching over 9 bases. The junction had 7 bases not matched to a gene; V was cut back by 0 bases and J by 7 bases. The CDR3 has 16 amino acids. Germline loops: CDR1 SGHRS, CDR2 YFSETQ. The CDR3 loop is CASSLAGTGPSEKLFF. The CDR3 region has the DNA TGCGCCAGCAGCTTGGCCGGGACAGGGCCAAGTGAAAAACTGTTTTTT.

This chain uses TRBV15 with TRBJ1-2; 7 nucleotides match TRBD1. The germline V gene encodes CDR1 LNHNV and CDR2 YYDKDF (reference sequence). The CDR3 runs 13 residues. V gave up 4 bases and J gave up 5 bases; unmatched junction bases: 4. The CDR3 coding sequence is TGTGCCACCAGCATAGACAGGGATTATGGCTACACCTTC. Translating gives CATSIDRDYGYTF.

This chain links TRBV20-1 with TRBJ2-3; no firm D call. CDR1 DFQATT and CDR2 SNEGSKA come from the germline V gene (reference sequence). V was cut by 0 bases and J by 8 bases, with 18 bases left in between. The CDR3 runs 15 residues. CDR3 in DNA: TGCAGTGCTAGAGATGGTCGATCTCGGATAGGTACGCAGTATTTT. It yields the protein CSARDGRSRIGTQYF.